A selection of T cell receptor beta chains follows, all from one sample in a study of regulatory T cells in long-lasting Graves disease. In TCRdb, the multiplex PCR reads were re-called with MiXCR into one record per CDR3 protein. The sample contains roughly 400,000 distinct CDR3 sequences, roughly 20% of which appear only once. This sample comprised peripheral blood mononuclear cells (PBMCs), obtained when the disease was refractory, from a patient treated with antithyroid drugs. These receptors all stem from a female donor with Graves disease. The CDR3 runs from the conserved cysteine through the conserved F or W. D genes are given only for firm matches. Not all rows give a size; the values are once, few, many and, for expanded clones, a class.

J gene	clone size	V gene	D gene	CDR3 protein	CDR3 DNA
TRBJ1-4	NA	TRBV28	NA	CASSLPGRRGRGNEKLFF	TGTGCCAGCAGTTTACCCGGCCGACGGGGGCGAGGCAATGAAAAACTGTTTTTT
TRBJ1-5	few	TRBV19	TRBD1	CASSEETGSGWPQHF	TGTGCCAGTAGTGAGGAGACAGGGAGTGGGTGGCCCCAGCATTTT
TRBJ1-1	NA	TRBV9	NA	CASSVGTLVAGLNTEAFF	TGTGCCAGCAGCGTAGGAACATTGGTGGCAGGACTAAACACTGAAGCTTTCTTT
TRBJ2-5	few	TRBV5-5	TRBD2	CASSNLGGGETQYF	TGTGCCAGCAGCAACCTGGGGGGGGGAGAGACCCAGTACTTC
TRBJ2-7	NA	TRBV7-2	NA	CASSLASSVSSYEQYF	TGTGCCAGCAGCTTAGCCTCTAGCGTTAGCTCCTACGAGCAGTACTTC
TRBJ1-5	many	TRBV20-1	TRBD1	CSADTGDSQPQHF	TGCAGTGCCGATACAGGGGATTCTCAGCCCCAGCATTTT
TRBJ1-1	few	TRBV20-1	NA	CSANLPPANRQAFF	TGCAGTGCGAACCTCCCCCCTGCTAATCGGCAAGCTTTCTTT
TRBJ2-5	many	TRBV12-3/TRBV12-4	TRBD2	CASSRPGGLGETQYF	TGTGCCAGCAGCCGTCCGGGGGGGTTAGGAGAGACCCAGTACTTC
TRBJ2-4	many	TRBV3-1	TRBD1	CASSQLTGGRNIQYF	TGTGCCAGCAGTCAACTGACAGGGGGCAGAAACATTCAGTACTTC
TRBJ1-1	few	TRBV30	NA	CAWTAGASLEMNTEAFF	TGTGCCTGGACGGCAGGGGCCTCCCTTGAGATGAACACTGAAGCTTTCTTT
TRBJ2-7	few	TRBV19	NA	CASSIKVGSEVAHYEQYF	TGTGCCAGTAGTATTAAGGTGGGTAGTGAAGTTGCCCACTACGAGCAGTACTTC
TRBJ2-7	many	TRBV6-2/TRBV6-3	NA	CASSDPPQAWEQYF	TGTGCCAGCAGTGACCCCCCCCAGGCCTGGGAGCAGTACTTC
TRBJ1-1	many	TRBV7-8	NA	CASSSGVNTEAFF	TGTGCCAGCAGCTCAGGGGTGAACACTGAAGCTTTCTTT
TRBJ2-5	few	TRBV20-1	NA	CSARDQGQETQYF	TGCAGTGCTAGAGATCAAGGACAAGAGACCCAGTACTTC
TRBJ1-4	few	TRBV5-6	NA	CASSFADGEKLFF	TGTGCCAGCAGCTTTGCGGACGGAGAAAAACTGTTTTTT
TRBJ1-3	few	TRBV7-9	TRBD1	CASSLGTGGFGNTIYF	TGTGCCAGCAGCCTCGGGACAGGGGGCTTTGGAAACACCATATATTTT
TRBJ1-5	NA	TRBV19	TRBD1	CASSIEWTGHQPQHF	TGTGCCAGTAGTATAGAGTGGACAGGGCATCAGCCCCAGCATTTT
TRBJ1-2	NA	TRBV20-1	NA	CSARSYRREGLGGYTF	TGCAGTGCTAGAAGTTATAGGAGGGAGGGCCTCGGGGGCTACACCTTC
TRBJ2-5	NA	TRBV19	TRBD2	CASSKGLAGMETQYF	TGTGCCAGTAGTAAGGGACTAGCGGGAATGGAGACCCAGTACTTC
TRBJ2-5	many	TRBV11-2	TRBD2	CASSFAGRGETQYF	TGTGCCAGCAGCTTCGCGGGGAGGGGAGAGACCCAGTACTTC
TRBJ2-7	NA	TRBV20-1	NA	CSARVGQLHEQYF	TGCAGTGCTAGAGTTGGACAGCTACACGAGCAGTACTTC
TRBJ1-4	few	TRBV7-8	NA	CASSLYLKTTNEKLFF	TGTGCCAGCAGCTTATATCTTAAGACAACTAATGAAAAACTGTTTTTT
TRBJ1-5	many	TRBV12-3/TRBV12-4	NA	CASSNSGGSNQPQHF	TGTGCCAGCAGCAACTCGGGGGGGTCTAATCAGCCCCAGCATTTT
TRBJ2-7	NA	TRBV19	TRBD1	CASSIPGQVNSYEQYF	TGTGCCAGTAGTATCCCGGGACAGGTTAACTCCTACGAGCAGTACTTC
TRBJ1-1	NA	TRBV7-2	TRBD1	CASSSQGTGFAAFF	TGTGCCAGCAGCTCCCAAGGGACAGGGTTCGCGGCTTTCTTT
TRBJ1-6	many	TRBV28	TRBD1	CASSSGQGSSYNSPLHF	TGTGCCAGCAGTTCCGGACAGGGAAGCTCCTATAATTCACCCCTCCACTTT
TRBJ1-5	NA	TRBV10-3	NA	CAISEDGRGSNQPQHF	TGTGCCATCAGTGAAGACGGGCGCGGTAGCAATCAGCCCCAGCATTTT
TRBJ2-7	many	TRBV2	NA	CASIRRGSYEQYF	TGTGCCAGCATTCGAAGGGGGAGCTACGAGCAGTACTTC
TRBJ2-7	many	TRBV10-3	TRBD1	CAISETPGQGSYEQYF	TGTGCCATCAGTGAGACTCCGGGACAGGGGTCCTACGAGCAGTACTTC
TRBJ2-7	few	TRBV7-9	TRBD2	CASSLSLIGTSAAYEQYF	TGTGCCAGCAGCTTAAGTCTGATCGGGACTAGCGCTGCCTACGAGCAGTACTTC
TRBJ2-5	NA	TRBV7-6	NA	CASSPLGEWETQYF	TGTGCCAGCAGCCCACTAGGGGAGTGGGAGACCCAGTACTTC
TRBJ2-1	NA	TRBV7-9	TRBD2	CASSRLGTSGRGSYNEQFF	TGTGCCAGCAGCCGTCTTGGGACTAGCGGGAGAGGGTCCTACAATGAGCAGTTCTTC
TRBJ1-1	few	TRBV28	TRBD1	CASSLGGQRNTEAFF	TGTGCCAGCAGTTTAGGGGGACAGCGCAACACTGAAGCTTTCTTT
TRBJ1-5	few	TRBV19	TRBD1	CASSIWTGDNNQPQHF	TGTGCCAGTAGTATATGGACAGGGGACAACAATCAGCCCCAGCATTTT
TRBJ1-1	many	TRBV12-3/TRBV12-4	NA	CASRLEDSAFF	TGTGCCAGCAGATTAGAGGACTCAGCTTTCTTT
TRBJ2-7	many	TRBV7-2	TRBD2	CASSLGTSASYEQYF	TGTGCCAGCAGCTTAGGGACTAGCGCCTCCTACGAGCAGTACTTC
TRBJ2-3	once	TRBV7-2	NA	CASSSPSIDTQYF	TGTGCCAGCAGCTCTCCCTCTATCGATACGCAGTATTTT
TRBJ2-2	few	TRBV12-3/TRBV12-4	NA	CASRHRDIGGELFF	TGTGCCAGCAGGCACCGGGACATAGGCGGGGAGCTGTTTTTT
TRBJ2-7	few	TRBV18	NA	CASSPGWPGVPYEQYF	TGTGCCAGCTCACCAGGGTGGCCAGGGGTTCCCTACGAGCAGTACTTC
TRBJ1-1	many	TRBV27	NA	CASSGIRGNTEAFF	TGTGCCAGCAGCGGCATCAGGGGTAACACTGAAGCTTTCTTT
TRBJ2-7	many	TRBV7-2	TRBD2	CASSVGTSVYEQYF	TGTGCCAGCAGCGTCGGGACTAGCGTATACGAGCAGTACTTC
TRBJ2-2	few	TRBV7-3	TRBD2	CASSSYSGRAGELFF	TGTGCCAGCAGCTCCTACAGCGGGAGGGCCGGGGAGCTGTTTTTT
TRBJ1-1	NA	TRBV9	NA	CASSVGEDTEAFF	TGTGCCAGCAGCGTCGGGGAGGACACTGAAGCTTTCTTT
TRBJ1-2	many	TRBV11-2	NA	CASSLDTANYGYTF	TGTGCCAGCAGCTTAGATACAGCTAACTATGGCTACACCTTC
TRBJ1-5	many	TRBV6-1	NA	CASSEGFSGVQPQHF	TGTGCCAGCAGTGAAGGTTTTTCAGGGGTGCAGCCCCAGCATTTT